The subject of this entry is one T cell receptor (beta chain). This receptor's antigen is unknown. It has no much larger one-base neighbor in the sample; base qualities were not kept. Each collaborating institution followed its own protocols to collect whole blood in K2EDTA tubes. Collaborator samples were shipped for TCRbeta analysis as frozen whole blood, isolated PBMCs, or DNA extracted from either sample type. The sample originates from a study of blood T cell repertoires in COVID-19 (dated by TCRdb to 2020 to 2022). Background for the entire study: The collaborator samples originated in the United States, Italy and Spain and spanned the acute and convalescent phases of COVID-19. Where available, HLA class I and class II types were obtained from metadata supplied by the sample provider rather than from assay-based typing. The repertoires were made available in a free public database intended to serve as a resource for research on the immune response to SARS-CoV-2. Nearly every sample came with metadata listing a de-identified subject ID, COVID-19 status, age in years and sex. The material from the prospective study consisted of cDNA or gDNA derived from T cells, B-cell-depleted T cells, or PBMCs. Samples came from the ongoing ImmuneRACE study (first 160 participants) plus 1,254 subjects from 6 global collaborators. The dataset comprised deeply sampled blood TCRbeta repertoires from subjects exposed to, actively infected with, or recovered from COVID-19.

The immunoSEQ Assay, a bias-controlled multiplex PCR, was used to amplify TCRbeta CDR3 regions from genomic DNA. Under the source paper's analysis protocol: The number of nucleated cells in each sample was estimated from the amplification of reference gene primers within the assay. Sequence reads were collapsed and filtered to measure the absolute abundance of every unique TCRbeta CDR3 rearrangement. Productive Simpson clonality was computed per sample as the square root of Simpson's diversity index over productive rearrangements. The table comes from immuneACCESS by way of TCRdb, which keeps in-frame sequences with V and J called. Part of the clones is missing from these tables; in studies checked, under half for an unresolved V gene and the rest for unknown reasons. V and J calls and clone size are those listed in that table; D and trimming were worked out from the DNA. In all, the sample holds 140,000 or so clones, and 65% to 85% of those were seen once. The top ten constitute over 6.5% of the sample.

Based on the germline V gene, the CDR1 and CDR2 sequences are MDHEN and SYDVKM. V trim: 5 bases; J trim: 10 bases; unmatched bases: 12. The CDR3 covers 14 residues, taking in both the cysteine and the phenylalanine. Only CDR3 DNA remains: 42 bases, in frame from the first base. Study-level results and caveats: Clinical and demographic metadata were provided uncurated, with the amount varying by source and participant.

The rearrangement combines TRBV28 with TRBJ1-1, with TRBD1 matching 8 junction bases. This clonotype was sampled from a man over 45 with active or convalescent COVID-19. The source material was peripheral blood. The CDR3 is CASSPLGQGAGAFF. The DNA is TGTGCCAGCAGTCCCCTGGGGCAGGGGGCCGGAGCTTTCTTT.